Listed below are T cell receptor beta chains from one sample, sequenced in a study of control samples from healthy donors and cancer patients. Libraries were prepared by immunoSEQ multiplex PCR; TCRdb keeps only in-frame clonotypes and omits some of them. The sample includes roughly 76,000 clones, around 94% of them seen just once. Sequencing was done on a sample of blood. All receptors come from a woman under 30 in good health. The CDR3 runs from the conserved cysteine through the conserved F or W. D genes are given only for firm matches. Size values are once, few and many counts, or a class for expanded clones, and some rows have none.

length: 16
J: TRBJ1-1
D: TRBD1
V: TRBV27
size: NA
DNA: TGTGCCAGCAGTCCATCCGGGACAGGGTGGGGAACTGAAGCTTTCTTT
CDR3: CASSPSGTGWGTEAFF

length: 16
J: TRBJ1-1
D: NA
V: TRBV5-1
size: NA
DNA: TGCGCCAGCAGCTTGATGATCGGCGGATTGAACACTGAAGCTTTCTTT
CDR3: CASSLMIGGLNTEAFF

length: 13
J: TRBJ1-4
D: NA
V: TRBV5-6
size: NA
DNA: TGTGCCAGCAGCTTATCGGGACACGTAAAACTGTTTTTT
CDR3: CASSLSGHVKLFF

length: 16
J: TRBJ1-6
D: NA
V: TRBV28
size: NA
DNA: TGTGCCAGTAAAACACCTGGGACGGCTAATAATTCACCCCTCCACTTT
CDR3: CASKTPGTANNSPLHF

length: 18
J: TRBJ1-5
D: NA
V: TRBV28
size: NA
DNA: TGTGCCAGCAGTTTAATCTCGCGAGGGAGGCCGGTGTATCAGCCCCAGCATTTT
CDR3: CASSLISRGRPVYQPQHF

length: 15
J: TRBJ1-1
D: NA
V: TRBV28
size: NA
DNA: TGTGCCAGTAAGATCTTTGGCCTACGGAACACTGAAGCTTTCTTT
CDR3: CASKIFGLRNTEAFF

length: 13
J: TRBJ1-2
D: NA
V: TRBV27
size: NA
DNA: TGTGCCAGCAGAGAATCAGGGATGAGAGGCTACACCTTC
CDR3: CASRESGMRGYTF

length: 15
J: TRBJ1-1
D: NA
V: TRBV6-5
size: NA
DNA: TGTGCCAGCAGCGACGGGGGCAGGGGAAGGACTGAAGCTTTCTTT
CDR3: CASSDGGRGRTEAFF

length: 15
J: TRBJ2-3
D: TRBD2
V: TRBV5-1
size: NA
DNA: TGCGCCAGCGGGCCCGGGACTAGTCTTTCGGATACGCAGTATTTT
CDR3: CASGPGTSLSDTQYF

length: 12
J: TRBJ1-6
D: NA
V: TRBV7-9
size: once
DNA: TGTGCCAGCAGCTCAGACAATTCACCCCTCCACTTT
CDR3: CASSSDNSPLHF

length: 15
J: TRBJ1-3
D: NA
V: TRBV5-1
size: NA
DNA: TGCGCCAGCAGCTTGGGGGGGAGCTCTGGAAACACCATATATTTT
CDR3: CASSLGGSSGNTIYF

length: 13
J: TRBJ2-5
D: NA
V: TRBV10-3
size: once
DNA: TGTGCCATCAGTGATGTCCTAACGGAGACCCAGTACTTC
CDR3: CAISDVLTETQYF

length: 16
J: TRBJ2-2
D: NA
V: TRBV18
size: NA
DNA: TGTGCCAGCTCAACTACGCAGGTGGGGAACACCGGGGAGCTGTTTTTT
CDR3: CASSTTQVGNTGELFF

length: 18
J: TRBJ2-6
D: NA
V: TRBV21-1
size: NA
DNA: TGTGCCAGCAGCAAAAGACGGGGGGGCAGCTCTGGGGCCAACGTCCTGACTTTC
CDR3: CASSKRRGGSSGANVLTF

length: 11
J: TRBJ2-1
D: NA
V: TRBV28
size: NA
DNA: TGTGCCAGCAGTTTAGGCAGTGGGCAGTTCTTC
CDR3: CASSLGSGQFF

length: 13
J: TRBJ1-2
D: NA
V: TRBV7-8
size: NA
DNA: TGTGCCAGCAGCCTAGCTTCCGGGGAAGGCTACACCTTC
CDR3: CASSLASGEGYTF

length: 14
J: TRBJ1-1
D: NA
V: TRBV28
size: NA
DNA: TGTGCCAGCAGTACCGGGGCTCTGAACACTGAAGCTTTCTTT
CDR3: CASSTGALNTEAFF

length: 14
J: TRBJ1-1
D: TRBD1
V: TRBV5-1
size: NA
DNA: TGCGCCAGCAGCTTGGACAGGGGGTCCACTGAAGCTTTCTTT
CDR3: CASSLDRGSTEAFF

length: 16
J: TRBJ2-1
D: NA
V: TRBV5-8
size: NA
DNA: TGTGCCAGCAGCGAGTTCCCAGGGCGCCCCTACAATGAGCAGTTCTTC
CDR3: CASSEFPGRPYNEQFF

length: 13
J: TRBJ2-2
D: NA
V: TRBV6-4
size: medium-sized
DNA: TGTGCCAGCAGTGACAGGGACACCGGGGAGCTGTTTTTT
CDR3: CASSDRDTGELFF

length: 14
J: TRBJ2-7
D: TRBD1
V: TRBV19
size: NA
DNA: TGTGCCAGTAGTAGCCAGGGGGCAGTCGACGAGCAGTACTTC
CDR3: CASSSQGAVDEQYF

length: 14
J: TRBJ2-1
D: NA
V: TRBV9
size: NA
DNA: TGTGCCAGCAGCGTGGCCGGGTCCTACAATGAGCAGTTCTTC
CDR3: CASSVAGSYNEQFF

length: 14
J: TRBJ2-3
D: NA
V: TRBV6-5
size: NA
DNA: TGTGCCAGCAGTCTGAGGGACGTTACAGATACGCAGTATTTT
CDR3: CASSLRDVTDTQYF

length: 14
J: TRBJ2-7
D: TRBD1
V: TRBV18
size: NA
DNA: TGTGCCAGCTCTTCCGGGACAGGGAGTTACGAGCAGTACTTC
CDR3: CASSSGTGSYEQYF

length: 16
J: TRBJ2-7
D: NA
V: TRBV5-3
size: NA
DNA: TGTGCCAGAAGCCCCCCGCCCAGCGTGGCGTACCTGGAGCAGTACTTC
CDR3: CARSPPPSVAYLEQYF

length: 16
J: TRBJ2-1
D: NA
V: TRBV4-1
size: NA
DNA: TGCGCCAGCAGCCAAGATTCAGGGACGCGATACAATGAGCAGTTCTTC
CDR3: CASSQDSGTRYNEQFF

length: 13
J: TRBJ2-2
D: NA
V: TRBV6-5
size: NA
DNA: TGTGCCAGCAGGGACCCTAAACCCGGGGAGCTGTTTTTT
CDR3: CASRDPKPGELFF

length: 16
J: TRBJ2-1
D: TRBD2
V: TRBV9
size: NA
DNA: TGTGCCAGCAGCTTTCTCCCGGGAGGGCCGGTCAATGAGCAGTTCTTC
CDR3: CASSFLPGGPVNEQFF

length: 14
J: TRBJ2-1
D: TRBD2
V: TRBV7-9
size: NA
DNA: TGTGCCAGCAGCTTTACTCTAGCGGCGAATGAGCAGTTCTTC
CDR3: CASSFTLAANEQFF

length: 18
J: TRBJ2-1
D: TRBD2
V: TRBV5-1
size: NA
DNA: TGCGCCAGCAGCTTGGGGGGGGGAGGGGCCCATGACTACAATGAGCAGTTCTTC
CDR3: CASSLGGGGAHDYNEQFF

length: 15
J: TRBJ2-3
D: TRBD2
V: TRBV6-4
size: NA
DNA: TGTGCCAGCAGTTTGACTAGCGCGAGCACAGATACGCAGTATTTT
CDR3: CASSLTSASTDTQYF

length: 15
J: TRBJ1-2
D: NA
V: TRBV28
size: NA
DNA: TGTGCCAGCAGTTTATCGTACAGGGAGTACTATGGCTACACCTTC
CDR3: CASSLSYREYYGYTF

length: 14
J: TRBJ2-2
D: TRBD2
V: TRBV28
size: NA
DNA: TGTGCCAGCAGTCGGGGACTAGGCAACGGGGAGCTGTTTTTT
CDR3: CASSRGLGNGELFF

length: 13
J: TRBJ1-4
D: NA
V: TRBV18
size: NA
DNA: TGTGCCAGCTCGTCCGCGGAGTATGAAAAACTGTTTTTT
CDR3: CASSSAEYEKLFF

length: 16
J: TRBJ1-4
D: NA
V: TRBV7-6
size: NA
DNA: TGTGCCAGCAGCTTACTGGGATGGCAGACTAATGAAAAACTGTTTTTT
CDR3: CASSLLGWQTNEKLFF

length: 13
J: TRBJ1-2
D: TRBD1
V: TRBV24-1
size: NA
DNA: TGTGCCACCAGTGATGGACAGGTGGGAGGCTACACCTTC
CDR3: CATSDGQVGGYTF

length: 14
J: TRBJ2-7
D: TRBD2
V: TRBV29-1
size: NA
DNA: TGCAGCGTTGAGCAGACGGCGGGAGGGCGAGAGCAGTACTTC
CDR3: CSVEQTAGGREQYF

length: 16
J: TRBJ1-5
D: TRBD1
V: TRBV5-1
size: NA
DNA: TGCGCCAGCAGATCGAACCGGGACAGATACAATCAGCCCCAGCATTTT
CDR3: CASRSNRDRYNQPQHF

length: 17
J: TRBJ2-1
D: TRBD2
V: TRBV28
size: NA
DNA: TGTGCCAGCAGTTATGTCCTTTTCAGCGGGGAAAACAATGAGCAGTTCTTC
CDR3: CASSYVLFSGENNEQFF

length: 13
J: TRBJ1-5
D: NA
V: TRBV18
size: once
DNA: TGTGCCAGCTCACCCGTCAGTGATCAGCCCCAGCATTTT
CDR3: CASSPVSDQPQHF

length: 12
J: TRBJ1-1
D: NA
V: TRBV12-5
size: NA
DNA: TGTGCTAGTGGTCTAGGGAACACTGAAGCTTTCTTT
CDR3: CASGLGNTEAFF

length: 15
J: TRBJ2-3
D: TRBD1
V: TRBV5-1
size: NA
DNA: TGCGCCAGCAGCTTAACAGGGGCCGCCCAAGATACGCAGTATTTT
CDR3: CASSLTGAAQDTQYF

length: 14
J: TRBJ1-1
D: TRBD1
V: TRBV18
size: NA
DNA: TGTGCCAGCTCACTGACAGGGGGCGTAACAGAAGCTTTCTTT
CDR3: CASSLTGGVTEAFF

length: 16
J: TRBJ1-2
D: NA
V: TRBV4-1
size: NA
DNA: TGCGCCAGCAGCCCACTCCTTTGGACAGACAACTATGGCTACACCTTC
CDR3: CASSPLLWTDNYGYTF

length: 14
J: TRBJ2-7
D: NA
V: TRBV6-2/TRBV6-3
size: NA
DNA: TGTGCCAGCAGTTATTCCCACGAGGGCGACGAGCAGTACTTC
CDR3: CASSYSHEGDEQYF

length: 16
J: TRBJ2-1
D: NA
V: TRBV7-2
size: NA
DNA: TGTGCCAGCAGAAAGAACCGCGGGGTCTTTTACAATGAGCAGTTCTTC
CDR3: CASRKNRGVFYNEQFF

length: 15
J: TRBJ2-7
D: TRBD1
V: TRBV2
size: NA
DNA: TGTGCCAGCAGGGTGGACAGGAGGAGCTCCTACGAGCAGTACTTC
CDR3: CASRVDRRSSYEQYF

length: 12
J: TRBJ1-6
D: NA
V: TRBV16
size: NA
DNA: TGTGCCAGCTCCGGATTCAATTCACCCCTCCACTTT
CDR3: CASSGFNSPLHF

length: 12
J: TRBJ1-6
D: NA
V: TRBV19
size: NA
DNA: TGTGCCAGTAGCTACAGTAATTCACCCCTCCACTTT
CDR3: CASSYSNSPLHF

length: 14
J: TRBJ1-2
D: TRBD1
V: TRBV29-1
size: NA
DNA: TGCAGCGTGGTCGACAGGGGGCGATTATATGGCTACACCTTC
CDR3: CSVVDRGRLYGYTF

length: 11
J: TRBJ2-3
D: NA
V: TRBV18
size: NA
DNA: TGTGCCAGCTCAGCCACAGATACGCAGTATTTT
CDR3: CASSATDTQYF

length: 19
J: TRBJ2-6
D: TRBD1
V: TRBV19
size: NA
DNA: TGTGCCAGTACCAGGGGAAGGGACAGGGGTAGCTCTGGGGCCAACGTCCTGACTTTC
CDR3: CASTRGRDRGSSGANVLTF

length: 14
J: TRBJ2-7
D: NA
V: TRBV4-3
size: NA
DNA: TGCGCCAGCAGCCAAGACGTTGTGACCTACGAGCAGTACTTC
CDR3: CASSQDVVTYEQYF

length: 14
J: TRBJ2-7
D: NA
V: TRBV18
size: NA
DNA: TGTGCCAGCTCACCTTCGACGGGGACCTACGAGCAGTACTTC
CDR3: CASSPSTGTYEQYF